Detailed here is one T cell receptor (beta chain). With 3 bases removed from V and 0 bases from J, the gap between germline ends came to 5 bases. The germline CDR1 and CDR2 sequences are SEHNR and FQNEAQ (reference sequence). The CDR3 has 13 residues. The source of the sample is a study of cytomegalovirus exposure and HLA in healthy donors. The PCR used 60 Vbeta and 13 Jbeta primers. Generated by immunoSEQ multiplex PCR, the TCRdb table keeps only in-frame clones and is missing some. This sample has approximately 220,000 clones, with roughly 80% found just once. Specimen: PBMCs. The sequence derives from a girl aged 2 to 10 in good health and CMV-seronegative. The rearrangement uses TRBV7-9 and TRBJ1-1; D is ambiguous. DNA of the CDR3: TGTGCCAGCAGCTTCCAGATGAACACTGAAGCTTTCTTT. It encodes CASSFQMNTEAFF.